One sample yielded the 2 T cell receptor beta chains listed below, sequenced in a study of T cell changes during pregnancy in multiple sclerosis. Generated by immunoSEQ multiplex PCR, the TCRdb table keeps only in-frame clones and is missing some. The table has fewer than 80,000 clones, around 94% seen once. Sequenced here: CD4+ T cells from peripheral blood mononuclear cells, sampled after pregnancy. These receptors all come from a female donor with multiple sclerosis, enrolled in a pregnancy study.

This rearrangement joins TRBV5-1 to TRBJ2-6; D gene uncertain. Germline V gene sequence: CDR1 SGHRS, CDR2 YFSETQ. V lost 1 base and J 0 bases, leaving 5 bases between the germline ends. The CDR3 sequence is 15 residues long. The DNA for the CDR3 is TGCGCCAGCAGCTTGACGGTCTCTGGGGCCAACGTCCTGACTTTC. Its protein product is CASSLTVSGANVLTF.

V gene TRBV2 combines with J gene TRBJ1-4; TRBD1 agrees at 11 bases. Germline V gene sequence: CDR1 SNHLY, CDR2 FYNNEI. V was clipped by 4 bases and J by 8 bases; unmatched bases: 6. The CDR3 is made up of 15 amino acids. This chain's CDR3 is CASSADRGRREKLFF. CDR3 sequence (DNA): TGTGCCAGCAGTGCGGACAGGGGGCGCCGAGAAAAACTGTTTTTT.